A single sample gave rise to the 32 T cell receptor beta chains below, sequenced in a study of T cell responses to AZD1222 COVID-19 vaccine. Profiled with immunoSEQ multiplex PCR; TCRdb holds only in-frame clones, not every one. The table lists some 130,000 clones, 89% of them singletons. Sequencing used peripheral blood, obtained 28 days after the second AZD1222 dose. The source of these receptors is an adult who received the AZD1222 COVID-19 vaccine.

The chain joins TRBV7-6 to TRBJ2-7, with 8 bases identical to TRBD2. Germline lookup yields CDR1 SGHVS and CDR2 FNYEAQ. Germline trimming cut 1 base from V and 3 bases from J; bases unmatched to any gene: 5. This CDR3 is built from 15 residues. The DNA of the CDR3 is TGTGCCAGCAGCTTAGGGGCGGGGGGCTTCTACGAGCAGTACTTC. It translates to CASSLGAGGFYEQYF.

J is TRBJ1-1 and V is TRBV4-3; D gene ambiguous. The germline V and J ends were trimmed by 6 bases and 4 bases, with 6 bases remaining between them. The CDR3 runs to 11 residues. Germline values: CDR1 LGHNA, CDR2 YSLEER. CDR3 DNA: TGCGCCAGCAGGCGGGGCACTGAAGCTTTCTTT. Protein sequence: CASRRGTEAFF.

This sequence joins TRBV12-5 and TRBJ1-3, with D unresolved. Trimming took off 6 bases at V and 6 bases at J, with 15 bases between the two ends. CDR3 length: 14 residues. Germline V gives CDR1 LGHNT, CDR2 FRNRAP. DNA for the CDR3: TGTGCTAGTGGCACCCCAGGCGGACCAAACACCATATATTTT. It translates to CASGTPGGPNTIYF.

The chain carries TRBV14 and TRBJ2-2; D may be TRBD2 (5 bases). The CDR3 contains 17 residues. V shed 0 bases and J shed 2 bases, with 13 bases lying between them. Germline CDR1 and CDR2: SGHDN and FVKESK. CDR3 residues: CASSQDQYRDNTGELFF. CDR3 sequence (DNA): TGTGCCAGCAGCCAAGATCAATACCGGGATAACACCGGGGAGCTGTTTTTT.

The chain employs TRBV6-2 or TRBV6-3 and TRBJ2-7, with D possibly being TRBD2 (5 bases). Trimming shortened V by 3 bases and J by 5 bases, and 11 bases separated the two germline ends. The CDR3 totals 13 residues. From germline, CDR1 is MNHEY and CDR2 SVGEGT. The CDR3 region is CASSYSGVDEQYF. The DNA for the CDR3 is TGTGCCAGCAGTTATTCCGGGGTCGACGAGCAGTACTTC.

The chain couples TRBV27 to TRBJ1-1, with 8 bases that match TRBD1. J gave up 5 bases and V 3 bases, and 14 bases lay outside the gene matches. Germline V lookup: CDR1 MNHEY, CDR2 SMNVEV (reference sequence). This CDR3 has 17 residues. CDR3 protein: CASSFRVGQGYGTEAFF. The CDR3 bases are TGTGCCAGCAGTTTTCGGGTAGGACAGGGTTACGGGACTGAAGCTTTCTTT.

This clone has just one count. The chain carries TRBV5-4 and TRBJ1-1; TRBD1 might be the D (5 bases). The CDR3 is 14 residues long. Trimming took off 1 base at V and 5 bases at J, with 12 bases between the two ends. CDR1 is SGHNT, CDR2 YYREEE, per germline (reference sequence). For the CDR3, the DNA is TGTGCCAGCAGCTTGTCCGGGGGGGGTACTGAAGCTTTCTTT. Its translation is CASSLSGGGTEAFF.

The CDR3 loop reads CASSYSRGWEYF. For the CDR3, the DNA is TGTGCCAGCAGTTACTCCAGGGGTTGGGAGTACTTC. The genes are TRBV6-5 and TRBJ2-7; perhaps TRBD1 as D (6 bases). The CDR3 is made up of 12 amino acids. CDR1 and CDR2 (germline): MNHEY, SVGAGI. Trimming took off 0 bases at V and 11 bases at J, with 11 bases between the two ends.

CDR3 protein: CAWSVLSGSPTDTQYF. The CDR3 DNA sequence: TGTGCCTGGAGTGTACTGAGCGGAAGTCCCACAGATACGCAGTATTTT. The chain carries TRBV30 and TRBJ2-3; a possible D gene is TRBD2 (5 bases). The ends were cut back, 0 bases at V and 2 bases at J, with 15 bases in the middle. The CDR3 runs 16 residues. Germline CDR1 and CDR2: GTSNPN and SVGIG (reference sequence).

CDR3 nucleotide sequence: TGTGCCAGCAGTTTAACAGGGAACTATGGCTACACCTTC. Amino acid sequence: CASSLTGNYGYTF. This chain joins TRBV12-3 or TRBV12-4 and TRBJ1-2; a weak D match, TRBD1 (6 bases). This CDR3 is built from 13 residues. V was pared by 2 bases and J by 2 bases, with 6 bases between.

The chain carries TRBV7-2 and TRBJ2-7; D assignment may be TRBD1 or TRBD2 (6 bases each). The CDR3 is made up of 13 amino acids. With 7 bases removed from V and 5 bases from J, the gap between germline ends came to 15 bases. Germline assignment: CDR1 SGHTA and CDR2 FQGNSA. The CDR3 sequence is CASTLRGAHEQYF. For the CDR3, the DNA is TGTGCCAGCACTTTAAGGGGGGCCCACGAGCAGTACTTC. Full variable domain (remainder filled in from reference TRBV7-2 and TRBJ2-7): GAGVSQSPSNKVTEKGKDVELRCDPISGHTALYWYRQSLGQGLEFLIYFQGNSAPDKSGLPSDRFSAERTGGSVSTLTIQRTQQEDSAVYLCASTLRGAHEQYFGPGTRLTVT.

The chain recombines TRBV4-1 with TRBJ2-3; D remains unclear. CDR1 is MGHRA and CDR2 is YSYEKL in the germline V gene. The CDR3 contains 14 residues. The V and J ends lost 3 bases and 0 bases respectively, with 7 bases between them. The chain's CDR3 is CASSQGWSTDTQYF. CDR3 coding DNA: TGCGCCAGCAGCCAGGGGTGGAGCACAGATACGCAGTATTTT.

The V call is TRBV5-6, the J call TRBJ1-2; D remains ambiguous. Germline CDR1 reads SGHDT; CDR2 reads YYEEEE. The germline V and J ends were trimmed by 4 bases and 6 bases, with 10 bases remaining between them. The CDR3 is 12 amino acids. CDR3 loop: CASSLFEDGYTF. The DNA for the CDR3 is TGTGCCAGCAGCCTCTTCGAGGATGGCTACACCTTC.

The V gene is TRBV27, the J gene TRBJ2-2; 8 nucleotides match TRBD2. There are 16 residues in the CDR3. Trimming at V came to 5 bases and at J to 6 bases, leaving 11 bases not matched to a gene. From germline, CDR1 is MNHEY and CDR2 SMNVEV (reference sequence). The CDR3 DNA reads as TGTGCCAGCAGTCCCCAGCGGGAGATATCTCCCGGGGAGCTGTTTTTT. Translation gives CASSPQREISPGELFF.

This clone was counted between two and nine times. V gene TRBV19 combines with J gene TRBJ1-1; TRBD1 is a possible D gene (5 bases). Trimming pared 1 base from V and 1 base from J, leaving 10 bases between. The CDR3 has 15 amino acids. The germline V gene encodes CDR1 LNHDA and CDR2 SQIVND (reference sequence). CDR3: CASSIGDAQNTEAFF. DNA of the CDR3: TGTGCCAGTAGTATAGGGGACGCCCAGAACACTGAAGCTTTCTTT.

The count of this clone is one. The V call is TRBV4-3, the J call TRBJ2-7; TRBD1 is a possible D gene (7 bases). Germline assignment: CDR1 LGHNA and CDR2 YSLEER. V lost 0 bases to trimming and J lost 1 base, with 13 bases between them. The CDR3 consists of 16 residues. The CDR3 sequence: CASSQDGGTASYEQYF. The CDR3 DNA is TGCGCCAGCAGCCAAGATGGCGGGACAGCTTCCTACGAGCAGTACTTC.

This clone was picked up one time. This chain's CDR3 is CASSERNTEAFF. CDR3 nucleotides: TGTGCCAGCAGCGAACGGAACACTGAAGCTTTCTTT. The chain links TRBV3-1 (or the pseudogene TRBV3-2) to TRBJ1-1; the D is unclear. V lost 5 bases and J 1 base, leaving 5 bases between the germline ends. Germline lookup yields CDR1 LGHDT and CDR2 YNNKEL (reference sequence). This CDR3 region has 12 residues.

The chain is built from TRBV12-3 or TRBV12-4 and TRBJ1-2; 7 nucleotides align to TRBD1. After removal of 3 bases from V and 10 bases from J, the junction contained 8 bases not matched to a gene. The CDR3 extends over 13 amino acids. In nucleotides, the CDR3 is TGTGCCAGCAGTTTTGGTACAGGGGTGGTCTACACCTTC. This gives the protein CASSFGTGVVYTF.

CDR3 DNA sequence: TGTGCCAGCAGCCCCGAAGGGGGTGACTATGGCTACACCTTC. As protein: CASSPEGGDYGYTF. The chain is built from TRBV5-5 and TRBJ1-2; a weak D match, TRBD1 (6 bases). The V gene's germline CDR1 is SGHKS and CDR2 YYEKEE (reference sequence). There are 14 residues in the CDR3. Trimming left V 4 bases short and J 3 bases short, with 13 bases between.

This clone has only one observation. This chain uses TRBV5-4 with TRBJ2-3; the D is unclear. The length of the CDR3 is 13 residues. Trimming removed 1 base at V and 0 bases at J, with 3 bases between. The germline V gene has CDR1 SGHNT and CDR2 YYREEE (reference sequence). CDR3 coding DNA: TGTGCCAGCAGCTTGACCAGCACAGATACGCAGTATTTT. Translating it yields CASSLTSTDTQYF.

The V gene is TRBV7-2, the J gene TRBJ1-1; D might be TRBD1 (6 bases). The CDR3 length is 14 residues. Germline V gene lookup returns CDR1 SGHTA and CDR2 FQGNSA. V lost 5 bases and J 1 base, leaving 11 bases between the germline ends. CDR3 loop: CASSIGGGNTEAFF. The CDR3 region has the DNA TGTGCCAGCAGCATAGGGGGGGGGAACACTGAAGCTTTCTTT.

The chain links TRBV5-1 to TRBJ1-3, with D perhaps TRBD1 (5 bases). Germline CDR1 reads SGHRS; CDR2 reads YFSETQ. Deletions cut 4 bases from V and 0 bases from J, with 11 bases between. CDR3 length: 15 amino acids. CDR3 nucleotide sequence: TGCGCCAGCAGCGAGCAGGGACGCTCTGGAAACACCATATATTTT. This gives the protein CASSEQGRSGNTIYF.

The rearrangement links TRBV18 to TRBJ1-6; 7 bases are shared with TRBD1. CDR1 is KGHSH, CDR2 LQKENI, per germline. The CDR3 length is 14 residues. Trimming at V came to 6 bases and at J to 7 bases, leaving 6 bases not matched to a gene. CDR3 protein: CASSGQNSNSPLHF. CDR3 sequence (DNA): TGTGCCAGCTCGGGACAGAATTCAAATTCACCCCTCCACTTT.

The V and J genes are TRBV18 and TRBJ1-3; 7 bases are shared with TRBD1. Germline CDR1 reads KGHSH; CDR2 reads LQKENI. The CDR3 covers 16 residues. V lost 5 bases, J lost 0 bases, and 7 bases stayed unmatched. The CDR3 coding sequence is TGTGCCAGCTCATCTGGACAGGCAAGCTCTGGAAACACCATATATTTT. Its protein is CASSSGQASSGNTIYF. Using reference TRBV18 and TRBJ1-3 for the parts outside the CDR3, the full variable domain is NAGVMQNPRHLVRRRGQEARLRCSPMKGHSHVYWYRQLPEEGLKFMVYLQKENIIDESGMPKERFSAEFPKEGPSILRIQQVVRGDSAAYFCASSSGQASSGNTIYFGEGSWLTVV.

The V gene is TRBV6-2 or TRBV6-3, the J gene TRBJ2-1; tentative D call: TRBD2 (6 bases). The CDR3 spans 13 residues. V dropped 6 bases and J dropped 7 bases, with 13 bases sitting between them. The germline V gene has CDR1 MNHEY and CDR2 SVGEGT. Here the CDR3 DNA reads TGTGCCAGCAGCCCCAGGGAGGCTAATGAGCAGTTCTTC. This encodes CASSPREANEQFF.

This chain joins TRBV19 and TRBJ1-1; D is undetermined. The CDR3 length is 18 residues. Trimming stripped 3 bases from V and 4 bases from J, with 24 bases between. Germline-derived CDR1 and CDR2 are LNHDA and SQIVND (reference sequence). The CDR3 spells CASSIRSPPAAVGTEAFF. The CDR3 DNA sequence: TGTGCCAGTAGTATCCGCTCGCCTCCGGCGGCGGTAGGCACTGAAGCTTTCTTT. Full variable domain (rest looked up from reference TRBV19 and TRBJ1-1): DGGITQSPKYLFRKEGQNVTLSCEQNLNHDAMYWYRQDPGQGLRLIYYSQIVNDFQKGDIAEGYSVSREKKESFPLTVTSAQKNPTAFYLCASSIRSPPAAVGTEAFFGQGTRLTVV.

The genes are TRBV9 and TRBJ1-2; D is undetermined. CDR1 and CDR2 from the germline V gene are SGDLS and YYNGEE. The CDR3 is made up of 15 amino acids. Trimming pared 3 bases from V and 4 bases from J, leaving 16 bases between. The CDR3 sequence is CASSAEQKSPYGYTF. The CDR3 DNA reads TGTGCCAGCAGCGCAGAACAGAAGAGCCCCTATGGCTACACCTTC.

The chain combines TRBV7-9 with TRBJ1-4; 7 nucleotides agree with TRBD1. CDR1 and CDR2 (germline): SEHNR, FQNEAQ (reference sequence). V shed 7 bases, J shed 5 bases, and the junction held 7 bases outside the gene matches. The CDR3 has 14 amino acids. CDR3: CASNRGQQNEKLFF. CDR3 nucleotides: TGTGCCAGCAACCGGGGACAGCAAAATGAAAAACTGTTTTTT.

This chain connects TRBV9 to TRBJ2-3, with D unresolved. The CDR3 totals 14 residues. Trimming removed 5 bases at V and 2 bases at J, with 12 bases between. Germline V lookup: CDR1 SGDLS, CDR2 YYNGEE. The CDR3: CASRRRFDTDTQYF. DNA of the CDR3: TGTGCCAGCAGGAGAAGATTTGACACAGATACGCAGTATTTT.

To note about this clone: Relative to the germline gene, one junction end is altered; a read error may explain this. The chain is built from TRBV7-8 and TRBJ1-5, with unresolved D. CDR1 and CDR2 (germline): SGHVS, FQNEAQ. This CDR3 region has 15 residues. Written as DNA, the CDR3 is TGTGCCAGCAGCTTAACCCCCATTAGCTATCAGCCCCAGCATTTT. Its translation: CASSLTPISYQPQHF.

This chain uses TRBV4-2 with TRBJ2-7; D is unresolved. Germline-derived CDR1 and CDR2 are LGHNA and YNFKEQ. With 0 bases removed from V and 5 bases from J, the gap between germline ends came to 14 bases. There are 15 residues in the CDR3. The DNA of the CDR3 is TGTGCCAGCAGCCAAGATCCAGCTAGGTTCGACGAGCAGTACTTC. Translated: CASSQDPARFDEQYF.

CDR3 amino acids: CASSPEVGGPYEQYF. In DNA form, the CDR3 reads TGCGCCAGCAGCCCGGAGGTAGGGGGCCCCTACGAGCAGTACTTC. This chain links TRBV5-1 with TRBJ2-7, with 7 bases matching TRBD1. Trimming took 4 bases from V and 2 from J; bases not matched to a gene: 9. Per germline, CDR1 SGHRS and CDR2 YFSETQ. CDR3 length: 15 residues.